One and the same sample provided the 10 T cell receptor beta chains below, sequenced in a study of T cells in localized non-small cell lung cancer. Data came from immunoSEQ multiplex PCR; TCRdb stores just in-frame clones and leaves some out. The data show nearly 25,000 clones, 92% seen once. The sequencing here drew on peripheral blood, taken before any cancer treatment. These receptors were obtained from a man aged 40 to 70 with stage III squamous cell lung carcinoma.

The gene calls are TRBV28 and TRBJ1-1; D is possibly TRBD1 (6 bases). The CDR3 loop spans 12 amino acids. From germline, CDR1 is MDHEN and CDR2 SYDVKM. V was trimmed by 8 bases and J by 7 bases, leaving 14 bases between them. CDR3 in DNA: TGTGCCAGCGCCTGGGGGCCAAGTGAAGCTTTCTTT. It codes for CASAWGPSEAFF.

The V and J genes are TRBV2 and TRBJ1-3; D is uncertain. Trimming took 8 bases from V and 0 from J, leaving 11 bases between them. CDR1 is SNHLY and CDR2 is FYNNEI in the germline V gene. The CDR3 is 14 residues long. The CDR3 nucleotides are TGTGCCAGCGGGGAAGGCCCCTCTGGAAACACCATATATTTT. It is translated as CASGEGPSGNTIYF. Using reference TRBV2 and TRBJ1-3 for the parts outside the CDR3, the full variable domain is EPEVTQTPSHQVTQMGQEVILRCVPISNHLYFYWYRQILGQKVEFLVSFYNNEISEKSEIFDDQFSVERPDGSNFTLKIRSTKLEDSAMYFCASGEGPSGNTIYFGEGSWLTVV.

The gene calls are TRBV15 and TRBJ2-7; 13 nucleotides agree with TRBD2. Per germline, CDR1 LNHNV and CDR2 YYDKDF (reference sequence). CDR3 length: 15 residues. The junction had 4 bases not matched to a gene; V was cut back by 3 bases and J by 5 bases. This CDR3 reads CATSSRTSGSNEQYF. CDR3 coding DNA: TGTGCCACCAGCAGCCGGACTAGCGGGAGTAACGAGCAGTACTTC.

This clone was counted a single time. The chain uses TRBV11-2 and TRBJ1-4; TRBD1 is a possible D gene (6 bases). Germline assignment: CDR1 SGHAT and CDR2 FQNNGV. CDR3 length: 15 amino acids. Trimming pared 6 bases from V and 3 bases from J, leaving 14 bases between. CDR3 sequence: CASRRDTLPNEKLFF. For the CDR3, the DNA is TGTGCCAGCAGGCGGGACACGCTGCCTAATGAAAAACTGTTTTTT.

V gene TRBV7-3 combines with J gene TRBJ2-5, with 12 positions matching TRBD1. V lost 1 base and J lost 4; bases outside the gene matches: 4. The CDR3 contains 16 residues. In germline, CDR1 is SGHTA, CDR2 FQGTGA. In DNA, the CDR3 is TGTGCCAGCAGCTTAATGGGGACAGGGGGCCGAGAGACCCAGTACTTC. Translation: CASSLMGTGGRETQYF.

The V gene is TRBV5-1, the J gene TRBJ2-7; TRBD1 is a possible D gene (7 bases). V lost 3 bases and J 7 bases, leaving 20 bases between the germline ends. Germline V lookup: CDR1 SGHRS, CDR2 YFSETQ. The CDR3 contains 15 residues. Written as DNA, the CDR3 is TGCGCCAGCAGCTCCTCGGGGGTTACAGGGGTGGAGCAGTACTTC. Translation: CASSSSGVTGVEQYF.

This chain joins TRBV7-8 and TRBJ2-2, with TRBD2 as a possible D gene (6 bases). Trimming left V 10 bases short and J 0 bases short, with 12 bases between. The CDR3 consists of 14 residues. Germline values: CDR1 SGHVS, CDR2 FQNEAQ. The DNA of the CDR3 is TGTGCCACCGCGGGGAACGCGAACACCGGGGAGCTGTTTTTT. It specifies CATAGNANTGELFF.

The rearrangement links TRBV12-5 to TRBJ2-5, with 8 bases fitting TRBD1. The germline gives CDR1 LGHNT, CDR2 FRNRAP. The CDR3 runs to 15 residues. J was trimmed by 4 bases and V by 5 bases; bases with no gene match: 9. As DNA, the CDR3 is TGTGCTAGTGGTCCACAGGGGGTCGTTGGAGAGACCCAGTACTTC. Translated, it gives CASGPQGVVGETQYF. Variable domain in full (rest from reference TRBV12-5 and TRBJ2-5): DARVTQTPRHKVTEMGQEVTMRCQPILGHNTVFWYRQTMMQGLELLAYFRNRAPLDDSGMPKDRFSAEMPDATLATLKIQPSEPRDSAVYFCASGPQGVVGETQYFGPGTRLLVL.

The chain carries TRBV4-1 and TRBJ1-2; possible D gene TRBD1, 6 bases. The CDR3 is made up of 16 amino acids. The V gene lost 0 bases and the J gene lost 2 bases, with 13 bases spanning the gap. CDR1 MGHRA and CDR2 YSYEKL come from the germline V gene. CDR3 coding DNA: TGCGCCAGCAGCCAAGAGCTCAGGGGCAGGAACTATGGCTACACCTTC. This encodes CASSQELRGRNYGYTF.

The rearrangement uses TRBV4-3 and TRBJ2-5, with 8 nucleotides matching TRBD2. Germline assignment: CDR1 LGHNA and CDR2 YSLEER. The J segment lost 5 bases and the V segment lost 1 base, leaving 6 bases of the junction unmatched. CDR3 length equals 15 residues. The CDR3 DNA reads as TGCGCCAGCAGCCAAGTGTTAGCGGGAAGTGAGACCCAGTACTTC. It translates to CASSQVLAGSETQYF.